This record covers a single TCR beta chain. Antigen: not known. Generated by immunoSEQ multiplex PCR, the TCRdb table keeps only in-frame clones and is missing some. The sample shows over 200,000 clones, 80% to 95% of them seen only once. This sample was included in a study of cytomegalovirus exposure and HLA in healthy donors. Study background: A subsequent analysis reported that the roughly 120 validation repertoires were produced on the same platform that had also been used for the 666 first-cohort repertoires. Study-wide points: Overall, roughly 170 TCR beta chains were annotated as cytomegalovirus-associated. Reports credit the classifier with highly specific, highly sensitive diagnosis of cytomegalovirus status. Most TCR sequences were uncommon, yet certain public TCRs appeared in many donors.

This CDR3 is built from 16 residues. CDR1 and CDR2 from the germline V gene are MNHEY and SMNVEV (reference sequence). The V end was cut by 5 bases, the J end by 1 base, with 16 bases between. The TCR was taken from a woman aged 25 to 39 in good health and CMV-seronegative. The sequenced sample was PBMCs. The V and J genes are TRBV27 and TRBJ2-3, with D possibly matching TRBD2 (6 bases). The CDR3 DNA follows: TGTGCCAGCAGTCCTGCTCGGCGGGAAGGCACAGATACGCAGTATTTT. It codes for CASSPARREGTDTQYF.